Below, 20 T cell receptor beta chains from the same sample are listed, as sequenced in a study of blood T cell repertoires in COVID-19. Assay: immunoSEQ multiplex PCR; the TCRdb copy retains only in-frame clones and omits some. The sample gives a few hundred thousand clones, more than 75% of which show up once; about 7% is in the top ten. Sequencing was done on a sample of PBMCs or T cells enriched from blood (not recorded which). Every receptor here comes from a man younger than 45 in a cohort exposed to, infected with or recovered from COVID-19 (not recorded which).

The gene calls are TRBV27 and TRBJ1-1; D may be TRBD1 (5 bases). The CDR3 contains 13 residues. V was shortened by 8 bases and J by 12 bases, with 22 bases between the two germline ends. Germline lookup yields CDR1 MNHEY and CDR2 SMNVEV (reference sequence). CDR3 residues: CASSLGGLGLPFF. In DNA form, the CDR3 reads TGTGCCAGCTCCCTCGGGGGGTTGGGGCTTCCTTTCTTT.

The J gene is TRBJ2-1, the V gene TRBV2; 11 bases map to TRBD2. Unmatched junction bases numbered 8, after V lost 10 bases and J lost 6 bases. Germline V lookup: CDR1 SNHLY, CDR2 FYNNEI. This CDR3 has 14 residues. CDR3 protein: CATPIAGGANEQFF. CDR3 bases: TGTGCCACCCCAATAGCGGGAGGGGCCAATGAGCAGTTCTTC.

In this sample, this clone turned up many times. The J gene is TRBJ2-7, the V gene TRBV7-9; 9 bases line up with TRBD1. The CDR3 is 15 amino acids. V lost 4 bases and J lost 6; bases outside the gene matches: 10. Germline V gene lookup returns CDR1 SEHNR and CDR2 FQNEAQ (reference sequence). The CDR3 nucleotides are TGTGCCAGCAGCTCTCGGGGGACAGGGCCAAGCGAGCAGTACTTC. Its translation: CASSSRGTGPSEQYF.

In regard to this clone: This specimen includes other DNA sequences encoding the same CDR3. This chain joins TRBV28 and TRBJ2-2; D not certain. The CDR3 extends over 12 amino acids. Trimming stripped 5 bases from V and 2 bases from J, with 3 bases between. CDR1 and CDR2 from the germline V gene are MDHEN and SYDVKM. CDR3 in amino acids: CASSLNTGELFF. DNA for the CDR3: TGTGCCAGCAGTCTAAACACCGGGGAGCTGTTTTTT.

V gene TRBV11-3 combines with J gene TRBJ2-2; weak D call: TRBD1 (6 bases). This CDR3 is built from 14 residues. Trimming left V 5 bases short and J 0 bases short, with 7 bases between. Germline V CDR1 and CDR2: SGHNT, YENEEA. CDR3 sequence (DNA): TGTGCCAGCAGCCGGACAGCGAACACCGGGGAGCTGTTTTTT. It specifies CASSRTANTGELFF.

This clone was detected once. The J gene is TRBJ2-1, the V gene TRBV27; TRBD1 agrees at 8 bases. This CDR3 is 13 amino acids long. V was pared by 5 bases and J by 9 bases, with 6 bases of the junction left unmatched. CDR1 and CDR2 (germline): MNHEY, SMNVEV (reference sequence). The CDR3 sequence: CASSVTGVGEQFF. The CDR3 coding sequence is TGTGCCAGCAGTGTGACAGGGGTAGGTGAGCAGTTCTTC.

The chain joins TRBV7-9 to TRBJ2-7; D not certain. The CDR3 contains 13 residues. Looked up from germline, CDR1 is SEHNR and CDR2 is FQNEAQ (reference sequence). Trimming shortened V by 3 bases and J by 2 bases, and 8 bases separated the two germline ends. Here the CDR3 reads CASSLRETYEQYF. The DNA for the CDR3 is TGTGCCAGCAGCTTGAGAGAGACCTACGAGCAGTACTTC.

The rearrangement uses TRBV13 and TRBJ1-2; TRBD1 agrees at 10 bases. Trimming cost V 6 bases and J 5 bases; bases outside gene matches: 9. Germline V CDR1 and CDR2: PRHDT, FYEKMQ (reference sequence). The CDR3 runs 15 residues. DNA of the CDR3: TGTGCCAGCAGGAAAGGTGGACAGGGGGTGTATGGCTACACCTTC. It translates to CASRKGGQGVYGYTF.

The V and J genes are TRBV19 and TRBJ2-7; 10 bases are a match to TRBD2. J was trimmed by 3 bases and V by 10 bases; bases with no gene match: 15. This CDR3 region has 16 residues. CDR1 and CDR2 from the germline V gene are LNHDA and SQIVND (reference sequence). The CDR3 here is CATSYLQPSGSYEQYF. The CDR3 bases are TGTGCCACTAGCTACCTCCAGCCTAGCGGGAGCTACGAGCAGTACTTC.

The CDR3 nucleotides read TGTGCCAGTAGTCGGCGGGAGTTTGGGAATGAGCAGTTCTTC. This codes for CASSRREFGNEQFF. The chain links TRBV19 to TRBJ2-1; 7 bases fit TRBD2. V shed 5 bases and J 7 bases; nucleotides not matched to a gene: 8. Germline V gives CDR1 LNHDA, CDR2 SQIVND (reference sequence). The CDR3 extends over 14 amino acids.

The CDR3 DNA is TGTGCCAGCAGTGAATCTCTCCTTTGGACAGGGGGCTATGGCTACACCTTC. This codes for CASSESLLWTGGYGYTF. The J gene is TRBJ1-2, the V gene TRBV25-1; 10 bases line up with TRBD1. The CDR3 length is 17 residues. V lost 1 base and J lost 4; bases outside the gene matches: 9. Germline lookup yields CDR1 MGHDK and CDR2 SYGVNS.

This clone was recorded only once. The chain carries TRBV18 and TRBJ2-2, with D perhaps matching TRBD2 (6 bases). The CDR3 sequence is 15 residues long. The germline gives CDR1 KGHSH, CDR2 LQKENI. Trimming took off 3 bases at V and 7 bases at J, with 15 bases between the two ends. The CDR3 bases are TGTGCCAGCTCACCCTCGCGGGATAGGAACGGGGAGCTGTTTTTT. This gives the protein CASSPSRDRNGELFF.

The chain combines TRBV19 with TRBJ2-1; TRBD1 is a possible D gene (5 bases). Germline CDR1 is LNHDA and CDR2 is SQIVND (reference sequence). CDR3 length equals 15 residues. V shed 3 bases and J shed 7 bases, with 16 bases lying between them. The CDR3 nucleotides are TGTGCCAGTAGTATCGCAGGGCGTGATTTTAATGAGCAGTTCTTC. It specifies CASSIAGRDFNEQFF.

This rearrangement joins TRBV27 to TRBJ2-1; weak D call: TRBD1 (5 bases). CDR1 and CDR2 (germline): MNHEY, SMNVEV (reference sequence). With 4 bases removed from V and 4 bases from J, the gap between germline ends came to 8 bases. This CDR3 is built from 13 residues. The CDR3 DNA reads TGTGCCAGCAGTTCCCGACAGTACAATGAGCAGTTCTTC. Translating it yields CASSSRQYNEQFF.

This clone has more than one count but fewer than ten. The V and J genes are TRBV28 and TRBJ1-5, with 9 positions matching TRBD1. V shed 6 bases, J shed 9 bases, and the junction held 15 bases outside the gene matches. The CDR3 runs 16 residues. Germline CDR1 MDHEN, CDR2 SYDVKM. CDR3 protein: CASSAGGQGQMGPQHF. CDR3 in DNA: TGTGCCAGCAGCGCAGGGGGACAGGGCCAAATGGGGCCCCAGCATTTT.

The gene calls are TRBV19 and TRBJ1-6, with D unclear. Trimming removed 2 bases from V and 6 bases from J, with 5 bases in between. Germline V gene sequence: CDR1 LNHDA, CDR2 SQIVND (reference sequence). CDR3 length: 13 residues. The CDR3 nucleotides read TGTGCCAGTAGTATATCGGGTAATTCACCCCTCCACTTT. The encoded protein is CASSISGNSPLHF.

J is TRBJ2-7 and V is TRBV18; D gene uncertain. V was cut by 0 bases and J by 2 bases, with 14 bases left in between. The CDR3 is 16 residues long. Germline CDR1 KGHSH, CDR2 LQKENI. The CDR3 here is CASSPPFSGSTYEQYF. Written as DNA, the CDR3 is TGTGCCAGCTCACCACCATTTTCCGGGTCCACCTACGAGCAGTACTTC.

This clone was counted a few times. The chain couples TRBV24-1 to TRBJ2-3; D not certain. CDR3 length equals 13 residues. V gave up 0 bases and J gave up 10 bases, with 10 bases separating them. Germline V gene lookup returns CDR1 KGHDR and CDR2 SFDVKD. The CDR3 bases are TGTGCCACCAGTGATTTGCTATTCCCCCCGCAGTATTTT. Translation gives CATSDLLFPPQYF.

The chain has TRBV19 and TRBJ2-2; D possibly corresponds to TRBD2 (5 bases). This CDR3 is built from 20 residues. Per germline, CDR1 LNHDA and CDR2 SQIVND (reference sequence). V lost 3 bases to trimming and J lost 3 bases, with 26 bases between them. CDR3 region: CASSMIRGRDSQSYTGELFF. CDR3 DNA: TGTGCCAGTAGTATGATTCGGGGTCGAGATTCCCAGAGTTACACCGGGGAGCTGTTTTTT.

The genes are TRBV5-1 and TRBJ2-1, with 10 nucleotides matching TRBD2. The CDR3 runs 19 residues. J was trimmed by 7 bases and V by 0 bases; bases with no gene match: 16. CDR1 and CDR2 (germline): SGHRS, YFSETQ. The CDR3 here is CASSLAVLAGGLWRNEQFF. Here the CDR3 DNA reads TGCGCCAGCAGCTTGGCCGTGTTAGCGGGAGGCCTCTGGAGGAATGAGCAGTTCTTC.